This TCR beta chain was identified in a study of shared clonotypes between healthy human individuals. For every subset, genomic DNA was evenly distributed across several immunoSEQ plates. Clones were sequenced by immunoSEQ multiplex PCR, and TCRdb holds only the in-frame ones, with some missing. The sample includes 2 million to 2.5 million clones, more than 90% seen only once; the top ten take less than 0.15%. Study observations and caveats: Non-shared clonotypes showed lower generation probabilities than clonotypes common to all four donors.

V was trimmed by 1 base and J by 7 bases, leaving 14 bases between them. Germline loops: CDR1 MNHNS, CDR2 SASEGT. The CDR3 length is 15 residues. Points on this clone: The antigen remains undetermined.

Each of the donors was a healthy adult who was HIV-negative and had not had a recent acute infection or vaccination. The split of CD4+ cells yielded CD45RA+ naive and CD45RA-negative memory subsets. V usage is TRBV6-1 and J usage is TRBJ1-3; no clear D gene. The receptor was derived from a man aged 18 to 30 in good health. The sequenced sample consisted of naive CD4+ T cells sorted from blood. Subset given: CD45RA+ positively selected. The CDR3 protein is CASSEVVGLGNTIYF. The CDR3 DNA sequence: TGTGCCAGCAGTGAAGTGGTTGGACTAGGGAACACCATATATTTT.